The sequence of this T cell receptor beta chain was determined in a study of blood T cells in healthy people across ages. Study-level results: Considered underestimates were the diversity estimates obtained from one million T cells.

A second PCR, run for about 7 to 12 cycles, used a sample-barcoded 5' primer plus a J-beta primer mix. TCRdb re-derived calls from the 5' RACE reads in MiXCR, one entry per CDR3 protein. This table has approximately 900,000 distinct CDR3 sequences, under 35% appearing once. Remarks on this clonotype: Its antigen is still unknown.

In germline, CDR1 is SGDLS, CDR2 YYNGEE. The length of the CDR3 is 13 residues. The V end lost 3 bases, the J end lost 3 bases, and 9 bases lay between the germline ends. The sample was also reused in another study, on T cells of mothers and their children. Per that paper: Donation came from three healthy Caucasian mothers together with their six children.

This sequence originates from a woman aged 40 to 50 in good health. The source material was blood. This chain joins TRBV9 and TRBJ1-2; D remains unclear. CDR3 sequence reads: CASSGESDYGYTF. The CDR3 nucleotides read TGTGCCAGCAGCGGGGAATCTGACTATGGCTACACCTTC.